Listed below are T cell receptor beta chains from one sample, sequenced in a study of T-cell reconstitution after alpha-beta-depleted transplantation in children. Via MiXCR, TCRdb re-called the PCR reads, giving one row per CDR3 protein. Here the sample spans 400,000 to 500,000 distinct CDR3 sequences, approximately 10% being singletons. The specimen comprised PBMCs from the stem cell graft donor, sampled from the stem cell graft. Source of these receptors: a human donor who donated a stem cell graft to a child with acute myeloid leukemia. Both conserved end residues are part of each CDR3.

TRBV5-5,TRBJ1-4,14,CASSPVGGGEKLFF
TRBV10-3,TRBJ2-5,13,CAVASEGRETQYF
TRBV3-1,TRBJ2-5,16,CASSRGGLAGQETQYF
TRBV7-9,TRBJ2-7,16,CATQPLKQGALVEQYF
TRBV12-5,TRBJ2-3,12,CASGLSRDTQYF
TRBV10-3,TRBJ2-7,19,CAISESIGIGEELIYEQYF
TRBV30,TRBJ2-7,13,CALNNAPAYEQYF
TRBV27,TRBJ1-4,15,CASSSMTGQRGKLFF
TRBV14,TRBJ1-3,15,CASSRTGLGGNTIYF
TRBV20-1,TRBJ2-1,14,CSAISRGLYNEQFF
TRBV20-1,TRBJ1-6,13,CSAGGVPRSPLHF
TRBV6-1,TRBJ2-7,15,CASSEGSEPTYEQYF
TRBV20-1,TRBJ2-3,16,CSARRGGPISTDTQYF
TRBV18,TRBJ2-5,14,CASSPPRQQETQYF
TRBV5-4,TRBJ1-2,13,CASANGLGDGYTF
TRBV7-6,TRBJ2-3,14,CASSLASNTDTQYF
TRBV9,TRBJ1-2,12,CASSVGGSGYTF
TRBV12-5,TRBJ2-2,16,CASAPKGASDTGELFF
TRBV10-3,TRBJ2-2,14,CAISDQTQTGELFF
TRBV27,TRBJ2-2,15,CASTSGTGGNGELFF
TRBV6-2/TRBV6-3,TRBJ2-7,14,CASSSTGYDYEQYF
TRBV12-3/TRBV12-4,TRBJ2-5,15,CASRTGYKGQETQYF
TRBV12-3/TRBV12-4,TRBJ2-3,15,CASSSNRGGTDTQYF
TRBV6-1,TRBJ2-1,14,CASSEQGEYNEQFF
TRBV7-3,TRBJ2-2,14,CASRDSGNTGELFF
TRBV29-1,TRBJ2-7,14,CSVEAGGRLNEQYF
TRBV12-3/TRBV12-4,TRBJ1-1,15,CASSSASGHSTEAFF
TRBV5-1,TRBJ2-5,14,CASSRVATQETQYF
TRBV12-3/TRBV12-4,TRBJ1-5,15,CASSLRQGGNQPQHF
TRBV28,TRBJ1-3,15,CASSLLPGAGNTIYF
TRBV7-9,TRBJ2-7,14,CASSPGQGPHEQYF
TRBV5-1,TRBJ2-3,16,CASSSVTGQAGDTQYF
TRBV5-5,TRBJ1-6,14,CASSLRGDNSPLHF
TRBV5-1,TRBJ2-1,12,CASSAPSNEQFF
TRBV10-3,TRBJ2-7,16,CAISGGVAGGTYEQYF
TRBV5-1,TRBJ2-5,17,CASSLGQGQGARETQYF
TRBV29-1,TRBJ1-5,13,CSVGTGPYQPQHF
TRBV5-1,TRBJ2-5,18,CASSLSSSGRASGETQYF
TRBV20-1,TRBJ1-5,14,CSARDPGTNQPQHF
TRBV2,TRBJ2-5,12,CASGMGGETQYF
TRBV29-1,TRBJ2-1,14,CSAIRQGAYNEQFF
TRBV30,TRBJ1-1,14,CAFTPDGRNTEAFF
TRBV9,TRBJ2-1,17,CASSTTWGSRRNNEQFF
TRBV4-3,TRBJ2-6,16,CASSQITGSGANVLTF
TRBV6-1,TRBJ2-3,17,CASSQYGTQGATDTQYF